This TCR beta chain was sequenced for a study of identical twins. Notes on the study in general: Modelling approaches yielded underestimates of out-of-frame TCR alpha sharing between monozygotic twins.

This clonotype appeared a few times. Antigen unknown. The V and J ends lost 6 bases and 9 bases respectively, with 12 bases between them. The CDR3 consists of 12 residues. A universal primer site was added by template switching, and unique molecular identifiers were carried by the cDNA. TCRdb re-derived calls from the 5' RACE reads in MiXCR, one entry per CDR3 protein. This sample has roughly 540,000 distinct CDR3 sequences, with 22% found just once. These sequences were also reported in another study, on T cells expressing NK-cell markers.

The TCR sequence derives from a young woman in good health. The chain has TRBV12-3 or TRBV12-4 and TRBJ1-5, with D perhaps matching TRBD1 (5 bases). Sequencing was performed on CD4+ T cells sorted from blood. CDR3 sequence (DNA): TGTGCCAGCAGCGGGGACGGCGGGCCCCAGCATTTT. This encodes CASSGDGGPQHF.